This T cell receptor beta chain was found in a study of beta chain features in type 1 diabetes. Study details: When patients were set against healthy donors, age, gender and cell yields were similar. Across every sample, roughly 100 million sorted cells were examined in total.

A CD45RO/CCR7/CD25/CD127/CD95/CD27 panel sorted naive, central memory, regulatory and stem cell-like memory CD4+ cells. Concerning this clone itself: Its antigen is unknown.

The V and J ends lost 2 bases and 4 bases respectively, with 14 bases between them. Germline CDR1 LGHNA, CDR2 YNFKEQ. This CDR3 contains 15 residues. General observations from the study: Since sequencing was performed on cDNA, cells with high TCR expression could be over-represented.

Reverse transcription of all isolated RNA meant that expressed TCRB transcripts were sequenced. Assay: immunoSEQ multiplex PCR; the TCRdb copy retains only in-frame clones and omits some. The profile shows a few hundred thousand clones, 27% of them singletons. Sample: central memory CD4+ T cells from blood. This sequence originates from a young man in good health. The chain combines TRBV4-2 with TRBJ1-1; D is perhaps TRBD1 (5 bases). The CDR3 region has the DNA TGTGCCAGCAGCCAAACTCGGGGCAGTGGCACTGAAGCTTTCTTT. This translates into CASSQTRGSGTEAFF.